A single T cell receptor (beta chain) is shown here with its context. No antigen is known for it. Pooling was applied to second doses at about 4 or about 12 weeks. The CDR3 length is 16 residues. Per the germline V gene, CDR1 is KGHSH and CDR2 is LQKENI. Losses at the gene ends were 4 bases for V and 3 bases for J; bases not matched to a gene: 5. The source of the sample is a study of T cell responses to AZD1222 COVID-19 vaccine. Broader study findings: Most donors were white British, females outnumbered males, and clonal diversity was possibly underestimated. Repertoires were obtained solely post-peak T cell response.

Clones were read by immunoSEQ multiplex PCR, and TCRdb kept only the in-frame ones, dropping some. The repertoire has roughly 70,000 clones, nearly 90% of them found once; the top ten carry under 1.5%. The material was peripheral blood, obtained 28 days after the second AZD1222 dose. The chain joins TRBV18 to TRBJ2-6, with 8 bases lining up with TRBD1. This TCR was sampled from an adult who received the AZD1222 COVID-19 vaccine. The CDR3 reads CASSLDREIGANVLTF. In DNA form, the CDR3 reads TGTGCCAGCTCACTGGACAGGGAAATTGGGGCCAACGTCCTGACTTTC.